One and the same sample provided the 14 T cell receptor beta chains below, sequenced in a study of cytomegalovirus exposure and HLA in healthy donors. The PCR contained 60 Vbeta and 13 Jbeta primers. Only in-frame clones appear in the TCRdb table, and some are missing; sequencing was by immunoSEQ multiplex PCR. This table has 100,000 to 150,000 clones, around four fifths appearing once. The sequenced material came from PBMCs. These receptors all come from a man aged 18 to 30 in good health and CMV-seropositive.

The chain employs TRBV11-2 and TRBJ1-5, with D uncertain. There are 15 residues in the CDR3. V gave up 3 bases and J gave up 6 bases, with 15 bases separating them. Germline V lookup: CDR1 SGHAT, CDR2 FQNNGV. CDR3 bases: TGTGCCAGCAGCTTTTCACCAGGCCAGTCTCAGCCCCAGCATTTT. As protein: CASSFSPGQSQPQHF.

This CDR3 is CASSSTRTGENEAFF. In DNA form, the CDR3 reads TGTGCCAGCAGCTCGACCCGGACAGGGGAGAATGAAGCTTTCTTT. The J gene is TRBJ1-1, the V gene TRBV2; 9 bases are shared with TRBD1. V was pared by 6 bases and J by 7 bases, with 12 bases of the junction left unmatched. Germline V gene data show CDR1 as SNHLY and CDR2 as FYNNEI. This CDR3 is built from 15 residues.

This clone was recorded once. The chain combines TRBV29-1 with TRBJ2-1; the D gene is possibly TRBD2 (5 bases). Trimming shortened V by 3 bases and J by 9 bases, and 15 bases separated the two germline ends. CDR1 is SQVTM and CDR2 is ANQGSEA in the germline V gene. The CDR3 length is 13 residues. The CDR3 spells CSVDVGGLGEQFF. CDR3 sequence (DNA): TGCAGCGTTGACGTCGGAGGATTGGGTGAGCAGTTCTTC.

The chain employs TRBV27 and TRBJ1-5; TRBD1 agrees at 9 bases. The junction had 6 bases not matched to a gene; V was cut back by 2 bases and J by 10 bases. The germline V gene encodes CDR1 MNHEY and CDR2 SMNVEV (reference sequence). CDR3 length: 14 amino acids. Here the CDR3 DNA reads TGTGCCAGCAGTTTAGCGGGACAGGGCGATCCCCAGCATTTT. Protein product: CASSLAGQGDPQHF.

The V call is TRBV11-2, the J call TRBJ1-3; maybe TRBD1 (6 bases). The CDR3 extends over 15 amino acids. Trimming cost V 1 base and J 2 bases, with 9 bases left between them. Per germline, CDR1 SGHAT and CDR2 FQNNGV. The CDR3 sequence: CASSLGSGAGNTIYF. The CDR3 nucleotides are TGTGCCAGCAGCTTAGGTTCAGGGGCTGGAAACACCATATATTTT.

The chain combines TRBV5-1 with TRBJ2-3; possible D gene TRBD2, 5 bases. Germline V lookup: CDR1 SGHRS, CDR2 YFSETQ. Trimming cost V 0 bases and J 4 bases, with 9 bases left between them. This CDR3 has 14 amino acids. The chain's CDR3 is CASSLERAPDTQYF. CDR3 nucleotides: TGCGCCAGCAGCTTGGAGAGGGCCCCAGATACGCAGTATTTT.

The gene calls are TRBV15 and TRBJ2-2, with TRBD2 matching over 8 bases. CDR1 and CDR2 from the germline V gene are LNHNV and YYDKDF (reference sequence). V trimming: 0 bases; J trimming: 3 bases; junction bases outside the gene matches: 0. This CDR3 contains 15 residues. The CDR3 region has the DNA TGTGCCACCAGCAGAGACGGGGGGGACACCGGGGAGCTGTTTTTT. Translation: CATSRDGGDTGELFF.

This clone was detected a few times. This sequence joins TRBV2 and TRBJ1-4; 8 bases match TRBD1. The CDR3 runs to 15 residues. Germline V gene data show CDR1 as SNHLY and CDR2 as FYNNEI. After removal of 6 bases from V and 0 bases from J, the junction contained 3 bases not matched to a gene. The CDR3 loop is CASRGQGATNEKLFF. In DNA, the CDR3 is TGTGCCAGCAGAGGACAGGGTGCAACTAATGAAAAACTGTTTTTT.

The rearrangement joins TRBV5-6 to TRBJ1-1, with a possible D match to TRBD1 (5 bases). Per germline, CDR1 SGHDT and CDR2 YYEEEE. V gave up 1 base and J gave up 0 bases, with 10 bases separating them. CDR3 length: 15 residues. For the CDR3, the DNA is TGTGCCAGCAGCTTGATGGGGGGTTTGAACACTGAAGCTTTCTTT. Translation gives CASSLMGGLNTEAFF. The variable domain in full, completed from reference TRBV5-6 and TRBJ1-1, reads DAGVTQSPTHLIKTRGQQVTLRCSPKSGHDTVSWYQQALGQGPQFIFQYYEEEERQRGNFPDRFSGHQFPNYSSELNVNALLLGDSALYLCASSLMGGLNTEAFFGQGTRLTVV.

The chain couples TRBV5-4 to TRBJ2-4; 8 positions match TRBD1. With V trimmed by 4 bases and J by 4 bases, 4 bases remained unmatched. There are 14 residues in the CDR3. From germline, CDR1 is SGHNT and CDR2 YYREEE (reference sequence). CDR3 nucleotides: TGTGCCAGCAGCCGAGACAGGGGTAAAAACATTCAGTACTTC. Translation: CASSRDRGKNIQYF.

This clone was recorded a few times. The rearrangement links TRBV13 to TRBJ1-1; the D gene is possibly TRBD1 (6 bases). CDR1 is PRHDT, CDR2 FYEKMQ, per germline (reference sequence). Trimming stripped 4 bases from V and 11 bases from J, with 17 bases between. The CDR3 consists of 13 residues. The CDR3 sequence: CASSSLGGVWAFF. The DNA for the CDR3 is TGTGCCAGCAGCTCCCTAGGGGGAGTCTGGGCTTTCTTT. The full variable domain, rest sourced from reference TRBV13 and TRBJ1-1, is AAGVIQSPRHLIKEKRETATLKCYPIPRHDTVYWYQQGPGQDPQFLISFYEKMQSDKGSIPDRFSAQQFSDYHSELNMSSLELGDSALYFCASSSLGGVWAFFGQGTRLTVV.

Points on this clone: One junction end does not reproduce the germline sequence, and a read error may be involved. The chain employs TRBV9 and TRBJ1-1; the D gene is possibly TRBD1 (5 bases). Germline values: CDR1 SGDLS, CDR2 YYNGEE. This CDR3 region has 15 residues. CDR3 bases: TGTGCCAGCAGCGTAGTTAGGGGTGTGAAGACTGAAGCTTTCTTT. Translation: CASSVVRGVKTEAFF.

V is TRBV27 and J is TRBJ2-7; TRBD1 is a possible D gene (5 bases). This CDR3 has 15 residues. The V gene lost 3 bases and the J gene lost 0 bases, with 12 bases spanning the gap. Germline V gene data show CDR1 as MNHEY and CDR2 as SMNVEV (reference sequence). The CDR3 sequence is CASSFLTDNSYEQYF. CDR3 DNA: TGTGCCAGCAGTTTCCTGACAGACAACTCCTACGAGCAGTACTTC.

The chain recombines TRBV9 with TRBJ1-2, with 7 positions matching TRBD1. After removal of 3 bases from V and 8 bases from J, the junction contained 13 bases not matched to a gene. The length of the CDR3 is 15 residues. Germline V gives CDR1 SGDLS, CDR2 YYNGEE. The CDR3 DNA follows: TGTGCCAGCAGCGACCCCCGGGAGCAGGGGGAGGGCTACACCTTC. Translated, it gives CASSDPREQGEGYTF.